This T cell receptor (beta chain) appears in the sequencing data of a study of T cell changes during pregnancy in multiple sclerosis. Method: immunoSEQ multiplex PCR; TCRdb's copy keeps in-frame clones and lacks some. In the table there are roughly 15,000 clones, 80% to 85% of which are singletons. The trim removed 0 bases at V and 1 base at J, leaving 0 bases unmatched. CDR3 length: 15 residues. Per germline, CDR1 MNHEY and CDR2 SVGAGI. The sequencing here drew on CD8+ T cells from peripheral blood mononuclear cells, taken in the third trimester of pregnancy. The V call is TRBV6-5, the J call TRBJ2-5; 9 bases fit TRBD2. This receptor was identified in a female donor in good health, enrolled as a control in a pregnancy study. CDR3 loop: CASSYSTSGQETQYF. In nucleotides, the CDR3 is TGTGCCAGCAGTTACTCGACTAGCGGCCAAGAGACCCAGTACTTC.